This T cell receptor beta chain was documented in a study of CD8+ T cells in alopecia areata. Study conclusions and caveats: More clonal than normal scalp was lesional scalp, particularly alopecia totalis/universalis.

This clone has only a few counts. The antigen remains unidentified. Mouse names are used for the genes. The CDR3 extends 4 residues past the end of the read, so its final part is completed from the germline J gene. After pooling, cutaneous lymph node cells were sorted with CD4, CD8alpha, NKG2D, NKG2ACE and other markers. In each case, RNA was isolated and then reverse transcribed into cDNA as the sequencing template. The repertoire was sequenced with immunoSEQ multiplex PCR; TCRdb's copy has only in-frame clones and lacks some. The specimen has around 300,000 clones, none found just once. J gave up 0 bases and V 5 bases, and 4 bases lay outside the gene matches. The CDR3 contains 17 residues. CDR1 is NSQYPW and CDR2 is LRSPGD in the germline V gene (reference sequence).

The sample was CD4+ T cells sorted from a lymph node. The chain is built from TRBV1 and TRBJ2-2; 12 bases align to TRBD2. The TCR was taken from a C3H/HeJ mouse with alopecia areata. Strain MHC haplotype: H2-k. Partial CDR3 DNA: TGCACCTGCAGTCCCGGACTGGGGGGGTCAAACACCGGG. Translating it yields CTCSPGLGGSNTG. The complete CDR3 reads CTCSPGLGGSNTGQLYF. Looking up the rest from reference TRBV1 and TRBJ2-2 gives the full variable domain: VTLLEQNPRWRLVPRGQAVNLRCILKNSQYPWMSWYQQDLQKQLQWLFTLRSPGDKEVKSLPGADYLATRVTDTELRLQVANMSQGRTLYCTCSPGLGGSNTGQLYFGEGSKLTVL.